This TCR beta chain was observed in a study of shared clonotypes between healthy human individuals. Study-wide background: The cohort comprised a couple of women and a few men. Their ages spanned 18 to 49 years. Plates per donor: three CD4 naive, three CD4 memory, two CD8 naive, one CD8 memory.

Negatively enriched CD4+ T cells were divided by CD45RA into naive and memory. A remark on this clone: This sample includes further DNA sequences coding for the same CDR3.

Profiling relied on immunoSEQ multiplex PCR, and the TCRdb table lists in-frame clones only, not all of them. The sample lists about 2 million clones; 85% to 95% were seen once. Per germline, CDR1 DFQATT and CDR2 SNEGSKA (reference sequence). Trimming removed 5 bases at V and 6 bases at J, with 5 bases between. The CDR3 consists of 11 residues. The chain uses TRBV20-1 and TRBJ1-6; weak D call: TRBD1 (5 bases). The specimen sequenced was naive CD4+ T cells sorted from blood. Described subset: CD45RA+ positively selected. The TCR originated in a young man in good health. CDR3 DNA sequence: TGCAGTGCTGGGGGTAATTCACCCCTCCACTTT. Protein: CSAGGNSPLHF.